This T cell receptor (beta chain) is from a study of T cell changes during pregnancy in multiple sclerosis (dated by TCRdb to the late 2010s). Study-wide context: The study looked at changes in the T cell repertoire across pregnancy in women with multiple sclerosis.

This clone was picked up a small number of times. This clone's antigen is unknown. No much larger clone is present one base from it, and per-base qualities are unavailable. Library prep was done by the immunoSEQ multiplex PCR assay. TCRdb limited this immuneACCESS table to in-frame rearrangements with V and J called. A share of clones is missing; checked studies link under half to unresolved V genes, and the rest is unexplained. The table for this sample lists tens of thousands of clones; about 93% of them were counted only once. The top ten hold approximately 0.44% of the sample. Sequences were derived from CD4+ T cells from peripheral blood mononuclear cells, sampled in the third trimester of pregnancy. The sequence was obtained from a female donor with multiple sclerosis, enrolled in a pregnancy study.

The CDR3 sequence is CASSQTGSTEAFF. The base sequence is TGTGCCAGCAGCCAGACAGGGTCTACTGAAGCTTTCTTT. The chain is made from TRBV4-2 and TRBJ1-1; 7 of the junction bases match TRBD1. From cysteine to phenylalanine, the CDR3 is 13 amino acids long. Kept here is only the CDR3 DNA, which spans 39 bases and is read in frame from base 1. V trim: 3 bases; J trim: 5 bases; unmatched bases: 3. CDR1 and CDR2 (LGHNA, YNFKEQ) derive from the germline V gene.